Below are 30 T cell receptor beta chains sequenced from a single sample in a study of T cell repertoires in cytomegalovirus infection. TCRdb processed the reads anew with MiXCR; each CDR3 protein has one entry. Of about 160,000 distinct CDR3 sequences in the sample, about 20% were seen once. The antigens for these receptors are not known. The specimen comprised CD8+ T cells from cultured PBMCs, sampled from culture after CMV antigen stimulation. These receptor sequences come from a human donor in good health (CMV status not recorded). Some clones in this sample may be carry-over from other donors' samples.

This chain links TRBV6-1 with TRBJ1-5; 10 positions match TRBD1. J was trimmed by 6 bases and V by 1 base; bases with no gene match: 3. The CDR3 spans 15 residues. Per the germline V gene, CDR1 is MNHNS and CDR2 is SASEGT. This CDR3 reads CASSEGQGATQPQHF. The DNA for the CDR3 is TGTGCCAGCAGTGAAGGACAGGGGGCTACTCAGCCCCAGCATTTT.

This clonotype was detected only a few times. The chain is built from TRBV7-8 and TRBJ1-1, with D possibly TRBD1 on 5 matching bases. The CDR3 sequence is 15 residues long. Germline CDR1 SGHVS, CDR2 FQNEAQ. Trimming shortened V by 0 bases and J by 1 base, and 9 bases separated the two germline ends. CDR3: CASSLAWGGNTEAFF. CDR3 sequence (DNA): TGTGCCAGCAGCTTAGCCTGGGGCGGGAACACTGAAGCTTTCTTT.

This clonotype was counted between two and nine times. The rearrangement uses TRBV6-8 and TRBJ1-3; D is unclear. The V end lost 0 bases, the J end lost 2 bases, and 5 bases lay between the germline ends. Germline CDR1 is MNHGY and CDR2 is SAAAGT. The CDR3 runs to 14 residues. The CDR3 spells CASSYSGAGNTIYF. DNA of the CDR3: TGTGCCAGCAGTTACTCGGGTGCTGGAAACACCATATATTTT.

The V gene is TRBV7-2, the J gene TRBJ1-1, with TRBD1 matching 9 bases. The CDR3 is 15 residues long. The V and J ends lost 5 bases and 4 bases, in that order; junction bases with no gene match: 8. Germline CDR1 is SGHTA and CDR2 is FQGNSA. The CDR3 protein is CASSPGDRAGTEAFF. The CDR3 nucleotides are TGTGCCAGCAGCCCAGGGGACAGGGCTGGCACTGAAGCTTTCTTT.

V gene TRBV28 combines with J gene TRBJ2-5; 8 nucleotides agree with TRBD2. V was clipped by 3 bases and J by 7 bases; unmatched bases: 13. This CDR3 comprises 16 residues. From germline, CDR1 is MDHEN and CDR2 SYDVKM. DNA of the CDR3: TGTGCCAGCAGTTTTGAGTCGGGGGGGCGATATGGGACCCAGTACTTC. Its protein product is CASSFESGGRYGTQYF.

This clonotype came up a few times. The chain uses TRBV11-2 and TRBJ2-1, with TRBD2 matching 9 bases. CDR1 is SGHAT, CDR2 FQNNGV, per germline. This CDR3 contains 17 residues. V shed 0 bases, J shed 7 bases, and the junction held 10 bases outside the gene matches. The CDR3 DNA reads TGTGCCAGCAGCTTAGATCGCGCGGGGGGGCTCTCTAATGAGCAGTTCTTC. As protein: CASSLDRAGGLSNEQFF.

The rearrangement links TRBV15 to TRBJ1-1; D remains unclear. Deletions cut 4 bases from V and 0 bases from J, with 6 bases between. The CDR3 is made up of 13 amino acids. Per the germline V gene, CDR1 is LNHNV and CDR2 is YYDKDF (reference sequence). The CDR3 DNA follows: TGTGCCACCAGCAACAGAGTGAACACTGAAGCTTTCTTT. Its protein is CATSNRVNTEAFF.

The CDR3 nucleotides read TGTGCCAGCAGCTTAGGGACAGTGAACTACAATGAGCAGTTCTTC. The encoded protein is CASSLGTVNYNEQFF. The rearrangement links TRBV11-1 to TRBJ2-1, with D perhaps TRBD1 (6 bases). The length of the CDR3 is 15 residues. From germline, CDR1 is SGHAT and CDR2 FQDESV (reference sequence). The germline V and J ends were trimmed by 1 base and 3 bases, with 10 bases remaining between them.

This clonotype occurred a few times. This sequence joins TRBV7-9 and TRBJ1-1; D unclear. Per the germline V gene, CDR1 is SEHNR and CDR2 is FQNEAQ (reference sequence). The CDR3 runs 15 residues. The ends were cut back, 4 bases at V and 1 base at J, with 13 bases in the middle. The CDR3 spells CASSSPGPGNTEAFF. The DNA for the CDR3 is TGTGCCAGCAGCTCCCCGGGCCCAGGGAACACTGAAGCTTTCTTT.

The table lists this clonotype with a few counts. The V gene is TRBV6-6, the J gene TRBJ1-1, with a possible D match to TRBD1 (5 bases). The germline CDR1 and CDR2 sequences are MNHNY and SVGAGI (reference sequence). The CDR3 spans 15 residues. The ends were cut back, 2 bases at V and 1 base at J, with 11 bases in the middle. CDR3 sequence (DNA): TGTGCCAGCAGTTACCCCAATAGGGGGAACACTGAAGCTTTCTTT. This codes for CASSYPNRGNTEAFF.

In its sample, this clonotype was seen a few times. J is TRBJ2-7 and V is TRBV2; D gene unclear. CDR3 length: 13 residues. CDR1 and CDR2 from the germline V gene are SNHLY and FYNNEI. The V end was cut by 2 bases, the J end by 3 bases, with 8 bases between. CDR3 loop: CASSEWDGYEQYF. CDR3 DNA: TGTGCCAGCAGTGAATGGGATGGCTACGAGCAGTACTTC.

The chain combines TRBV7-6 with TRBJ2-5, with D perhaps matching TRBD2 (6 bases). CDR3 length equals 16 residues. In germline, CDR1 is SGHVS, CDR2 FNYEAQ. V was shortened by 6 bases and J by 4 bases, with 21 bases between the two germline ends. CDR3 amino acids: CASRSIVAAGLETQYF. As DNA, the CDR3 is TGTGCCAGCAGAAGTATCGTAGCGGCGGGGTTAGAGACCCAGTACTTC.

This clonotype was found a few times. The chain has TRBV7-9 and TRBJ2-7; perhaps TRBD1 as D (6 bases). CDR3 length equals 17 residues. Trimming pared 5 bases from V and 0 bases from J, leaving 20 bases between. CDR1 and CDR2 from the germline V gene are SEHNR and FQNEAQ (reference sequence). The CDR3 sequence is CASSHPGHILSSYEQYF. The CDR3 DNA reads TGTGCCAGCAGCCACCCGGGACACATATTGAGCTCCTACGAGCAGTACTTC.

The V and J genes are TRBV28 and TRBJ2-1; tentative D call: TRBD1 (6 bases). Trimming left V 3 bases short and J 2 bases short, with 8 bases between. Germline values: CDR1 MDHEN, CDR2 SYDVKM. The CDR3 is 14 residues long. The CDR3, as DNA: TGTGCCAGCAGTTTGGGGGCTCCCTACAATGAGCAGTTCTTC. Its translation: CASSLGAPYNEQFF.

The CDR3 loop is CASSLSGGAVAGNEQFF. The DNA for the CDR3 is TGCGCCAGCAGCCTTAGCGGGGGGGCGGTCGCCGGCAATGAGCAGTTCTTC. The rearrangement uses TRBV4-3 and TRBJ2-1, with 11 bases matching TRBD2. J was trimmed by 6 bases and V by 4 bases; bases with no gene match: 11. Germline CDR1 is LGHNA and CDR2 is YSLEER. There are 17 residues in the CDR3.

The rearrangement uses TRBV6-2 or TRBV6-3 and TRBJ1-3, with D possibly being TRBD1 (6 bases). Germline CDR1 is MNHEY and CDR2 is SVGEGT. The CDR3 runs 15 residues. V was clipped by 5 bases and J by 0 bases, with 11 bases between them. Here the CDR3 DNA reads TGTGCCAGCAGTGCGACAGGATCCTCTGGAAACACCATATATTTT. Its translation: CASSATGSSGNTIYF.

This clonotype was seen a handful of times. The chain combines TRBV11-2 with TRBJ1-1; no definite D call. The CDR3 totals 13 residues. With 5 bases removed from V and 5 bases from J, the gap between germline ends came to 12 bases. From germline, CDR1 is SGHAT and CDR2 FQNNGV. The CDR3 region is CASSLTPGTEAFF. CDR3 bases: TGTGCCAGCAGCCTCACACCGGGGACTGAAGCTTTCTTT.

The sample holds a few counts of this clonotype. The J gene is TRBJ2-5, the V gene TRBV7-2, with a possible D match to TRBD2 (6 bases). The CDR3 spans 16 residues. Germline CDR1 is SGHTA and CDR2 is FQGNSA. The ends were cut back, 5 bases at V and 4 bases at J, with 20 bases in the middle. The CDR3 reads CASSILFGGLGETQYF. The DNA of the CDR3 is TGTGCCAGCAGCATCCTTTTCGGAGGGCTCGGAGAGACCCAGTACTTC.

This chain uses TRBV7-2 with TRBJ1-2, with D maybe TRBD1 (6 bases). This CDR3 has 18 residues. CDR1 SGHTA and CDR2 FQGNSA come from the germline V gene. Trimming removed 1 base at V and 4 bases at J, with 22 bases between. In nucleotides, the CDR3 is TGTGCCAGCAGCTTAGATGACAGTTGGGGGCCCCCCCCCTATGGCTACACCTTC. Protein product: CASSLDDSWGPPPYGYTF.

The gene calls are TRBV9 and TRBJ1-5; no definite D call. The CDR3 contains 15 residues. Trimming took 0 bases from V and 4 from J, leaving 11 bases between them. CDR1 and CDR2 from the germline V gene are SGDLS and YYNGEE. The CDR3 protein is CASSVDAGRNQPQHF. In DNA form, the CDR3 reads TGTGCCAGCAGCGTAGATGCCGGACGTAATCAGCCCCAGCATTTT. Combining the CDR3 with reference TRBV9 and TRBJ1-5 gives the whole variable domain DSGVTQTPKHLITATGQRVTLRCSPRSGDLSVYWYQQSLDQGLQFLIQYYNGEERAKGNILERFSAQQFPDLHSELNLSSLELGDSALYFCASSVDAGRNQPQHFGDGTRLSIL.

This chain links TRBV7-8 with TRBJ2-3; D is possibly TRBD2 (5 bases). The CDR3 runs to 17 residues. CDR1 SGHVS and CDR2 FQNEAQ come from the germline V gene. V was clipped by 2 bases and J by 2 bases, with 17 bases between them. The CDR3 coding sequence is TGTGCCAGCAGCTTACCCCGAAGTAGCGCAAACACAGATACGCAGTATTTT. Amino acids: CASSLPRSSANTDTQYF.

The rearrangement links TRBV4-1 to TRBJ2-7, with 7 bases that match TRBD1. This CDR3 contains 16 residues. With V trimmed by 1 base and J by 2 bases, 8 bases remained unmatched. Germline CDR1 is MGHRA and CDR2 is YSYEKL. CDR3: CASSQGPDRSTYEQYF. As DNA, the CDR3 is TGCGCCAGCAGCCAAGGACCGGACAGGTCGACCTACGAGCAGTACTTC.

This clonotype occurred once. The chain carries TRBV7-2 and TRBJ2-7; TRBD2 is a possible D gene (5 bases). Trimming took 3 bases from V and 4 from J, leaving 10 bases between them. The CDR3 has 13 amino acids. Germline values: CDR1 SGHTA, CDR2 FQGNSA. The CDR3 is CASSFGRTYEQYF. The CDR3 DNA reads TGTGCCAGCAGCTTTGGAAGGACTTACGAGCAGTACTTC. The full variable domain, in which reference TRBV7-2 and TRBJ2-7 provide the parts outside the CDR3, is GAGVSQSPSNKVTEKGKDVELRCDPISGHTALYWYRQSLGQGLEFLIYFQGNSAPDKSGLPSDRFSAERTGGSVSTLTIQRTQQEDSAVYLCASSFGRTYEQYFGPGTRLTVT.

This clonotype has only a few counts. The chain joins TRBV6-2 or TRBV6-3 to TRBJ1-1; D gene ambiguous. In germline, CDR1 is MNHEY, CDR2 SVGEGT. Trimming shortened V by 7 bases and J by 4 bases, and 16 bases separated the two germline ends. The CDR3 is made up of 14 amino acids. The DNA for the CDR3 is TGTGCCAGCACCCGATCCGGGATGGGCACTGAAGCTTTCTTT. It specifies CASTRSGMGTEAFF.

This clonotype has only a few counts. The DNA for the CDR3 is TGTGCCAGTTCTACCGAACCCGGGGAGCTGTTTTTT. It is translated as CASSTEPGELFF. V is TRBV7-9 and J is TRBJ2-2; D is uncertain. V lost 9 bases to trimming and J lost 6 bases, with 11 bases between them. The CDR3 contains 12 residues. CDR1 and CDR2 from the germline V gene are SEHNR and FQNEAQ (reference sequence).

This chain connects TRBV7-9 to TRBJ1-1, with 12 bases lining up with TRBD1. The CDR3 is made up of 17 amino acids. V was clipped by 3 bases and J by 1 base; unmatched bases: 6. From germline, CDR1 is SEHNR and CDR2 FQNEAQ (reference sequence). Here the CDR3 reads CASSFRDRGLRNTEAFF. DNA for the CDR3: TGTGCCAGCAGCTTCCGGGACAGGGGGCTTAGGAACACTGAAGCTTTCTTT.

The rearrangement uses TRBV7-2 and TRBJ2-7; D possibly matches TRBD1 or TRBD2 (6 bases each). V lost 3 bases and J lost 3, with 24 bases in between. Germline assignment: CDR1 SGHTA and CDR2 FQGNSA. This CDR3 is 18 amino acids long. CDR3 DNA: TGTGCCAGCAGCTTGCCTCGGGGGCGCGAGGCCCCTTTCTACGAGCAGTACTTC. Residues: CASSLPRGREAPFYEQYF.

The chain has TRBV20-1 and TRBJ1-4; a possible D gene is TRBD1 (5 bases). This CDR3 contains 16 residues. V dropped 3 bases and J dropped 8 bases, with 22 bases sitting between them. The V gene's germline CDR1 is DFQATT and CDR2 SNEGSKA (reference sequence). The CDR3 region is CSARAPRQTSMEKLFF. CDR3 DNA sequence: TGCAGTGCTAGGGCGCCCCGACAGACGAGTATGGAAAAACTGTTTTTT.

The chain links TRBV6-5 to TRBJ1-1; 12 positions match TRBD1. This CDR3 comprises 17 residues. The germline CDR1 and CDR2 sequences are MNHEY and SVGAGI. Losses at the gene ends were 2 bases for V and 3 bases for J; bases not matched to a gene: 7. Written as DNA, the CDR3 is TGTGCCAGCAGTTACCTGGGACAGGGGGCCATTGACACTGAAGCTTTCTTT. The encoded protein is CASSYLGQGAIDTEAFF.

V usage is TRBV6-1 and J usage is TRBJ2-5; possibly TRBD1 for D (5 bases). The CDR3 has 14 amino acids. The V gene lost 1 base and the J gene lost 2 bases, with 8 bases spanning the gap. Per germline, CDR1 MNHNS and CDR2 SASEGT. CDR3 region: CASSEVAGQETQYF. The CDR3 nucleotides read TGTGCCAGCAGTGAAGTGGCAGGGCAAGAGACCCAGTACTTC.